Shown below are 28 T cell receptor beta chains from a single sample sequenced in a study of blood T cell repertoires in COVID-19. Data came from immunoSEQ multiplex PCR; TCRdb stores just in-frame clones and leaves some out. This sample carries under 150,000 clones, roughly 85% of them seen once, and the ten largest clones take roughly 3.4%. The sample taken for sequencing was peripheral blood. Receptors were obtained from a man aged 60 to 75 with acute or convalescent COVID-19.

In this sample, this clone turned up many times. The CDR3 sequence: CASSVELAAYTQYF. The CDR3 bases are TGTGCCAGCAGCGTAGAACTAGCGGCTTATACGCAGTATTTT. This chain connects TRBV9 to TRBJ2-3, with 8 bases lining up with TRBD2. CDR1 and CDR2 (germline): SGDLS, YYNGEE. CDR3 size: 14 residues. The V gene end was trimmed by 0 bases and the J gene end by 7 bases; junction bases not matched to a gene: 4.

V is TRBV12-3 or TRBV12-4 and J is TRBJ1-1; D not resolved. V was clipped by 7 bases and J by 7 bases, with 16 bases between them. This CDR3 comprises 13 residues. As DNA, the CDR3 is TGTGCCAGCACCAAGACACGGGAAGGTGAAGCTTTCTTT. The encoded protein is CASTKTREGEAFF.

This chain links TRBV5-1 with TRBJ1-2; D gene unclear. The CDR3 runs to 13 residues. V shed 4 bases and J shed 3 bases, with 10 bases lying between them. Germline lookup yields CDR1 SGHRS and CDR2 YFSETQ. DNA of the CDR3: TGCGCCAGCAGCCTGGGAGAGCACTATGGCTACACCTTC. It encodes CASSLGEHYGYTF.

The chain uses TRBV5-6 and TRBJ2-2, with 10 nucleotides matching TRBD2. This CDR3 has 19 residues. The ends lost 1 base at V and 2 bases at J; junction bases unmatched: 11. Germline CDR1 and CDR2: SGHDT and YYEEEE. The CDR3 protein is CASSLQSLAGGKNTGELFF. CDR3 DNA sequence: TGTGCCAGCAGCTTGCAGTCTTTAGCGGGAGGTAAAAACACCGGGGAGCTGTTTTTT.

This clone showed up just once. This chain joins TRBV7-6 and TRBJ2-1; 7 nucleotides agree with TRBD1. Germline lookup yields CDR1 SGHVS and CDR2 FNYEAQ. V shed 3 bases and J 4 bases; nucleotides not matched to a gene: 12. The CDR3 consists of 17 residues. In DNA form, the CDR3 reads TGTGCCAGCAGCTTGGGACCCGGACAGGTGGGATACAATGAGCAGTTCTTC. Translation gives CASSLGPGQVGYNEQFF.

This chain connects TRBV28 to TRBJ2-5; TRBD1 matches 9 bases. Germline CDR1 and CDR2: MDHEN and SYDVKM. Losses at the gene ends were 7 bases for V and 3 bases for J; bases not matched to a gene: 6. This CDR3 contains 14 residues. This CDR3 reads CASKLTGGKETQYF. The CDR3 nucleotides read TGTGCCAGCAAACTGACAGGGGGTAAAGAGACCCAGTACTTC.

The rearrangement uses TRBV10-3 and TRBJ1-3; tentatively, D is TRBD1 (5 bases). The CDR3 extends over 14 amino acids. V lost 6 bases, J lost 5 bases, and 14 bases lay in between. CDR1 is ENHRY and CDR2 is SYGVKD in the germline V gene. CDR3: CAIRPTGPRNTIYF. The DNA of the CDR3 is TGTGCCATCAGGCCTACAGGTCCTAGAAACACCATATATTTT.

The chain uses TRBV27 and TRBJ2-2; 9 nucleotides match TRBD1. Trimming cost V 2 bases and J 7 bases; bases outside gene matches: 5. Per the germline V gene, CDR1 is MNHEY and CDR2 is SMNVEV (reference sequence). The CDR3 sequence is 15 residues long. The CDR3 spells CASSLAQGASGELFF. The DNA for the CDR3 is TGTGCCAGCAGTTTAGCACAGGGGGCTAGCGGGGAGCTGTTTTTT.

The gene calls are TRBV27 and TRBJ1-4, with D hard to call. This CDR3 comprises 15 residues. Trimming pared 2 bases from V and 0 bases from J, leaving 7 bases between. The germline gives CDR1 MNHEY, CDR2 SMNVEV (reference sequence). The CDR3 coding sequence is TGTGCCAGCAGTTTAGTCCCAGCAACTAATGAAAAACTGTTTTTT. Protein sequence: CASSLVPATNEKLFF.

The gene calls are TRBV19 and TRBJ2-1, with 9 bases identical to TRBD2. The germline V gene has CDR1 LNHDA and CDR2 SQIVND (reference sequence). This CDR3 spans 13 amino acids. The V and J ends lost 9 bases and 2 bases, in that order; junction bases with no gene match: 2. The CDR3 sequence is CASSSGAYNEQFF. DNA of the CDR3: TGTGCCAGCTCTAGCGGGGCCTACAATGAGCAGTTCTTC. The variable domain in full, completed from reference TRBV19 and TRBJ2-1, reads DGGITQSPKYLFRKEGQNVTLSCEQNLNHDAMYWYRQDPGQGLRLIYYSQIVNDFQKGDIAEGYSVSREKKESFPLTVTSAQKNPTAFYLCASSSGAYNEQFFGPGTRLTVL.

The chain carries TRBV19 and TRBJ2-7; 7 bases agree with TRBD1. Germline V CDR1 and CDR2: LNHDA, SQIVND (reference sequence). The CDR3 length is 15 residues. V trimming: 6 bases; J trimming: 0 bases; junction bases outside the gene matches: 8. In DNA form, the CDR3 reads TGTGCCAGTAGGAACCGGGACAGATACTCCTACGAGCAGTACTTC. It yields the protein CASRNRDRYSYEQYF. Based on the CDR3 plus reference TRBV19 and TRBJ2-7, the full variable domain is DGGITQSPKYLFRKEGQNVTLSCEQNLNHDAMYWYRQDPGQGLRLIYYSQIVNDFQKGDIAEGYSVSREKKESFPLTVTSAQKNPTAFYLCASRNRDRYSYEQYFGPGTRLTVT.

The chain couples TRBV6-5 to TRBJ2-7; a possible D gene is TRBD1 (5 bases). The V end was cut by 7 bases, the J end by 4 bases, with 17 bases between. This CDR3 is 14 amino acids long. Per germline, CDR1 MNHEY and CDR2 SVGAGI. CDR3 sequence: CASTADSSYYEQYF. In DNA form, the CDR3 reads TGTGCCAGCACTGCCGACAGTAGCTATTACGAGCAGTACTTC.

This clone was seen a single time. The J gene is TRBJ1-5, the V gene TRBV7-2; perhaps TRBD1 as D (6 bases). V gave up 2 bases and J gave up 0 bases, with 8 bases separating them. The CDR3 consists of 15 residues. Germline lookup yields CDR1 SGHTA and CDR2 FQGNSA. CDR3: CASSLWDNSNQPQHF. In DNA, the CDR3 is TGTGCCAGCAGCTTATGGGACAATAGCAATCAGCCCCAGCATTTT. Filled out from reference TRBV7-2 and TRBJ1-5, the complete variable domain reads GAGVSQSPSNKVTEKGKDVELRCDPISGHTALYWYRQSLGQGLEFLIYFQGNSAPDKSGLPSDRFSAERTGGSVSTLTIQRTQQEDSAVYLCASSLWDNSNQPQHFGDGTRLSIL.

The rearrangement joins TRBV6-5 to TRBJ2-5; TRBD2 matches 7 bases. V shed 5 bases and J 2 bases; nucleotides not matched to a gene: 5. The germline V gene has CDR1 MNHEY and CDR2 SVGAGI. This CDR3 comprises 14 residues. The CDR3 protein is CASSPLAAQETQYF. DNA of the CDR3: TGTGCCAGCAGTCCCCTAGCGGCGCAAGAGACCCAGTACTTC.

The chain recombines TRBV3-1 (or the pseudogene TRBV3-2) with TRBJ2-5; possible D gene TRBD1, 5 bases. The CDR3 sequence is 14 residues long. CDR1 is LGHDT, CDR2 YNNKEL, per germline (reference sequence). With 6 bases removed from V and 9 bases from J, the gap between germline ends came to 20 bases. As DNA, the CDR3 is TGTGCCAGCAGATCCGGCCATCTCTCAGGGTCCCAGTACTTC. Translated, it gives CASRSGHLSGSQYF.

The chain joins TRBV28 to TRBJ2-2, with TRBD1 identical over 10 bases. V was clipped by 1 base and J by 4 bases; unmatched bases: 3. This CDR3 region has 16 residues. In germline, CDR1 is MDHEN, CDR2 SYDVKM. The CDR3 loop reads CASSLSRTGGTGELFF. For the CDR3, the DNA is TGTGCCAGCAGTTTATCCCGGACAGGGGGCACCGGGGAGCTGTTTTTT. The full variable domain, its missing parts supplied by reference TRBV28 and TRBJ2-2, is DVKVTQSSRYLVKRTGEKVFLECVQDMDHENMFWYRQDPGLGLRLIYFSYDVKMKEKGDIPEGYSVSREKKERFSLILESASTNQTSMYLCASSLSRTGGTGELFFGEGSRLTVL.

A single count supports this clone. The rearrangement links TRBV6-2 or TRBV6-3 to TRBJ2-1, with unresolved D. CDR1 and CDR2 (germline): MNHEY, SVGEGT. CDR3 length equals 11 residues. V was pared by 5 bases and J by 9 bases, with 8 bases between. The CDR3 spells CASSGSTEQFF. The CDR3 nucleotides are TGTGCCAGCAGTGGCTCAACTGAGCAGTTCTTC.

The rearrangement links TRBV4-1 to TRBJ2-1; D gene uncertain. CDR3 size: 13 residues. Deletions cut 0 bases from V and 10 bases from J, with 10 bases between. Germline loops: CDR1 MGHRA, CDR2 YSYEKL. The CDR3 DNA follows: TGCGCCAGCAGCCAAGATGGTGAGGTGGAGCAGTTCTTC. It is translated as CASSQDGEVEQFF.

The chain recombines TRBV2 with TRBJ1-5; 8 bases align to TRBD1. CDR3 length: 15 residues. The trim removed 6 bases at V and 4 bases at J, leaving 8 bases unmatched. Germline V gene data show CDR1 as SNHLY and CDR2 as FYNNEI. CDR3 in amino acids: CASRYTGGRNQPQHF. CDR3 in DNA: TGTGCCAGCAGGTACACAGGGGGGAGGAATCAGCCCCAGCATTTT.

This rearrangement joins TRBV4-2 to TRBJ1-3; weak D call: TRBD1 (6 bases). This CDR3 has 13 amino acids. Trimming shortened V by 0 bases and J by 8 bases, and 8 bases separated the two germline ends. Germline V CDR1 and CDR2: LGHNA, YNFKEQ. The CDR3 region is CASSQDRGDTIYF. In DNA form, the CDR3 reads TGTGCCAGCAGCCAAGACAGGGGAGACACCATATATTTT.

The rearrangement links TRBV3-1 (or the pseudogene TRBV3-2) to TRBJ1-2; D call uncertain. Trimming left V 4 bases short and J 3 bases short, with 18 bases between. The CDR3 spans 16 residues. The germline V gene has CDR1 LGHDT and CDR2 YNNKEL (reference sequence). Written as DNA, the CDR3 is TGTGCCAGCAGCCTTAGAGATCAGCGACGGGACTATGGCTACACCTTC. This codes for CASSLRDQRRDYGYTF.

The chain combines TRBV6-1 with TRBJ1-5, with TRBD1 matching over 10 bases. Per the germline V gene, CDR1 is MNHNS and CDR2 is SASEGT. The length of the CDR3 is 16 residues. J was trimmed by 2 bases and V by 4 bases; bases with no gene match: 5. CDR3 coding DNA: TGTGCCAGCAGTGGACCGACAGGGGGCGGCAATCAGCCCCAGCATTTT. Protein sequence: CASSGPTGGGNQPQHF.

The chain carries TRBV5-4 and TRBJ1-1, with D possibly TRBD1 on 6 matching bases. Deletions cut 4 bases from V and 0 bases from J, with 7 bases between. Germline assignment: CDR1 SGHNT and CDR2 YYREEE (reference sequence). The CDR3 extends over 13 amino acids. The CDR3 reads CASSRTVNTEAFF. The CDR3, as DNA: TGTGCCAGCAGCCGGACAGTGAACACTGAAGCTTTCTTT.

The chain employs TRBV4-1 and TRBJ1-4, with 7 bases fitting TRBD1. V was pared by 3 bases and J by 11 bases, with 12 bases of the junction left unmatched. The CDR3 totals 15 residues. Germline values: CDR1 MGHRA, CDR2 YSYEKL. This CDR3 reads CASSQGTVGVSKLFF. CDR3 nucleotides: TGCGCCAGCAGCCAGGGGACAGTGGGGGTGTCGAAACTGTTTTTT.

CDR3 in DNA: TGTGCCAGCTCACCCCTAGTGGATGAGCAGTTCTTC. Protein sequence: CASSPLVDEQFF. The gene calls are TRBV18 and TRBJ2-1; no clear D. The V end lost 3 bases, the J end lost 8 bases, and 8 bases lay between the germline ends. The germline CDR1 and CDR2 sequences are KGHSH and LQKENI. The CDR3 length is 12 residues.

This clone came up a few times. The chain employs TRBV28 and TRBJ1-2; 9 bases are shared with TRBD1. V dropped 4 bases and J dropped 4; count of bases not matched to a gene: 4. The V gene's germline CDR1 is MDHEN and CDR2 SYDVKM. The CDR3 extends over 14 amino acids. The CDR3 loop reads CASSSQGAGYGYTF. The DNA of the CDR3 is TGTGCCAGCAGTTCACAGGGGGCAGGCTATGGCTACACCTTC.

This chain uses TRBV5-5 with TRBJ1-3, with a weak D call TRBD1 (5 bases). The CDR3 consists of 16 residues. Germline CDR1 reads SGHKS; CDR2 reads YYEKEE (reference sequence). The germline V and J ends were trimmed by 4 bases and 4 bases, with 18 bases remaining between them. The CDR3 bases are TGTGCCAGCAGCCTTGTGGGGGGGTCGTCGGGAAACACCATATATTTT. Translating gives CASSLVGGSSGNTIYF.

This clone was counted between two and nine times. This chain uses TRBV4-2 with TRBJ2-1; TRBD2 agrees at 8 bases. The CDR3 covers 16 residues. The V gene end was trimmed by 0 bases and the J gene end by 0 bases; junction bases not matched to a gene: 1. Per germline, CDR1 LGHNA and CDR2 YNFKEQ. As DNA, the CDR3 is TGTGCCAGCAGCCAAGACGGGACTAGCTCCTACAATGAGCAGTTCTTC. Translated, it gives CASSQDGTSSYNEQFF.